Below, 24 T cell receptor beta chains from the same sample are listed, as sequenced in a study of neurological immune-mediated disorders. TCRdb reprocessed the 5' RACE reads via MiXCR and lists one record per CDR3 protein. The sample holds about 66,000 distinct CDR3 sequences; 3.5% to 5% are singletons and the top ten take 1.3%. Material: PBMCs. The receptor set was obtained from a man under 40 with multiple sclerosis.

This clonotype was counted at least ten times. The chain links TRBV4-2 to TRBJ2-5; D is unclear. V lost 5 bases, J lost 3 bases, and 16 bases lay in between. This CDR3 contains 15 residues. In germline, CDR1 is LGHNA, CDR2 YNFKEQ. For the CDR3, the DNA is TGTGCCAGCAGCAGAGACTGGGCCAAAGAAGAGACCCAGTACTTC. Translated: CASSRDWAKEETQYF.

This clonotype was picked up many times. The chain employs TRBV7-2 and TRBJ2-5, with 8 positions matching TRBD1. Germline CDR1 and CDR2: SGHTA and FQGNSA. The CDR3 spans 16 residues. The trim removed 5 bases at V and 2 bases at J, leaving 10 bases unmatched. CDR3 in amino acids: CASSLSTGGWQETQYF. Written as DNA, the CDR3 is TGTGCCAGCAGCCTCTCAACAGGGGGATGGCAAGAGACCCAGTACTTC.

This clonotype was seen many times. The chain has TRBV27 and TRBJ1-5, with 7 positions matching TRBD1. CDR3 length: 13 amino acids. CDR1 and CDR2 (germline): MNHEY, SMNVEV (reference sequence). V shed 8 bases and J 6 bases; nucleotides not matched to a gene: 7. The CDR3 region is CASAAGGGQPQHF. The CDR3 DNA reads TGTGCCAGCGCCGCAGGGGGGGGTCAGCCCCAGCATTTT.

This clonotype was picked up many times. CDR3 residues: CASSLGTANTGELFF. The CDR3 DNA reads as TGTGCCAGCAGCTTGGGGACAGCGAACACCGGGGAGCTGTTTTTT. This sequence joins TRBV7-8 and TRBJ2-2, with 7 nucleotides matching TRBD1. With 3 bases clipped from V and 0 bases from J, the junction kept 1 base outside the gene matches. There are 15 residues in the CDR3. Germline assignment: CDR1 SGHVS and CDR2 FQNEAQ.

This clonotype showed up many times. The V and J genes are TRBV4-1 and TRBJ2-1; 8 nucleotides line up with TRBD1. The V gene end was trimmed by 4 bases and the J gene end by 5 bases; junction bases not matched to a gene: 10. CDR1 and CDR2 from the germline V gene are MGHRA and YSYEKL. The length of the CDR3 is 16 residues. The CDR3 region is CASSLRWTGTDNEQFF. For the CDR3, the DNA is TGCGCCAGCAGCCTCAGATGGACAGGGACGGACAATGAGCAGTTCTTC.

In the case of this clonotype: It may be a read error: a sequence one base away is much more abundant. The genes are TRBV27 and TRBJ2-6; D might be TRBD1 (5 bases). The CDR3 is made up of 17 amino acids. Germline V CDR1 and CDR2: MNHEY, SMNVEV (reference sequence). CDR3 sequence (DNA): TGTGCCAGCAGTTCCCCGACAGCCGGCCCTGGGGCCAAAGTCCTGACTTTC. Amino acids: CASSSPTAGPGAKVLTF.

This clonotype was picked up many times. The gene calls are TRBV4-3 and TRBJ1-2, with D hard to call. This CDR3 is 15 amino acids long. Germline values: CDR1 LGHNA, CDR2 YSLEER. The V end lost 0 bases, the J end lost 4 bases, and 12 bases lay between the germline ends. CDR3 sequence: CASSQDVGITYGYTF. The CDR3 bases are TGCGCCAGCAGCCAAGATGTAGGGATCACCTATGGCTACACCTTC.

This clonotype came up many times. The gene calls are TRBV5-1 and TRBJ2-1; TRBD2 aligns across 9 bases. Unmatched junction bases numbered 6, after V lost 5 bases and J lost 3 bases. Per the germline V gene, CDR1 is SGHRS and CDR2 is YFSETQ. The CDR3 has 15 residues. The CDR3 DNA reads TGCGCCAGCAGGCCGACTAGCGGAATCTACAATGAGCAGTTCTTC. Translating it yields CASRPTSGIYNEQFF.

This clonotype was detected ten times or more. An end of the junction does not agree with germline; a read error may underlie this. CDR3 residues: CASSQGWDSYNSPLNF. The CDR3, as DNA: TGTGCCAGCAGCCAAGGCTGGGACAGTTATAATTCACCCCTCAACTTT. The chain links TRBV3-1 to TRBJ1-6; 7 bases fit TRBD1. CDR3 length: 16 residues. Germline V gives CDR1 LGHDT, CDR2 YNNKEL (reference sequence).

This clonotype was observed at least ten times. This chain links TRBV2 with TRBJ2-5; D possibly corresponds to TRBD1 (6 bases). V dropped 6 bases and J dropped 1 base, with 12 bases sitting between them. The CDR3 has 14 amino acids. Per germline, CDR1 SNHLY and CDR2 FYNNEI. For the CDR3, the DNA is TGTGCCAGCAGCTCGCAGGGGTTCCAAGAGACCCAGTACTTC. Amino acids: CASSSQGFQETQYF.

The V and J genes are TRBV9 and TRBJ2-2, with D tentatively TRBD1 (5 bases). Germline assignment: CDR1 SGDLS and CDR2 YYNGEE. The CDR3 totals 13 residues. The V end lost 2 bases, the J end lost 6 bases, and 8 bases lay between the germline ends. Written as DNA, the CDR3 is TGTGCCAGCAGCGTGCAGGGCTCCGGGGAGCTGTTTTTT. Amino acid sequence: CASSVQGSGELFF.

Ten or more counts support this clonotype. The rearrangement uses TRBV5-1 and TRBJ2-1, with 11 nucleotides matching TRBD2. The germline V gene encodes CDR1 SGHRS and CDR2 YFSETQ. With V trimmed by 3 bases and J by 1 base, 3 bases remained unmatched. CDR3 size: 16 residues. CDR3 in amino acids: CASSYTSGGSYNEQFF. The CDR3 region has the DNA TGCGCCAGCAGCTATACTAGCGGGGGTTCCTACAATGAGCAGTTCTTC.

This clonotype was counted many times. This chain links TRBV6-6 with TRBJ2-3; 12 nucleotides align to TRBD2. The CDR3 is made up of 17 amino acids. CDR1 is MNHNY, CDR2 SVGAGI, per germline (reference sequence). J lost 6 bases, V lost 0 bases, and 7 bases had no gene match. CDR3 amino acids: CASSYSPGTSGLDTQYF. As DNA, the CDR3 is TGTGCCAGCAGTTACTCGCCCGGGACTAGCGGGTTGGATACGCAGTATTTT.

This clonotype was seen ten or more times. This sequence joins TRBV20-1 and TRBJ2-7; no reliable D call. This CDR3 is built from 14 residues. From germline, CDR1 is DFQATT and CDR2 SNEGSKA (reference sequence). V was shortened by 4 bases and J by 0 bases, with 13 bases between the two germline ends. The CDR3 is CSAKGWSSSYEQYF. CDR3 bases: TGCAGTGCTAAAGGGTGGAGCAGCTCCTACGAGCAGTACTTC.

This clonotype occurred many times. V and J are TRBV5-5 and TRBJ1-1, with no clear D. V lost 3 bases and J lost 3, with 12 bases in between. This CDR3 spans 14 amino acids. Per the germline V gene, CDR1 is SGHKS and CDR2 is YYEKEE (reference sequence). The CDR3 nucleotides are TGTGCCAGCAGCTCTCAGGCCGTCGACACTGAAGCTTTCTTT. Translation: CASSSQAVDTEAFF. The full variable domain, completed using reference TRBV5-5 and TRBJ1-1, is DAGVTQSPTHLIKTRGQQVTLRCSPISGHKSVSWYQQVLGQGPQFIFQYYEKEERGRGNFPDRFSARQFPNYSSELNVNALLLGDSALYLCASSSQAVDTEAFFGQGTRLTVV.

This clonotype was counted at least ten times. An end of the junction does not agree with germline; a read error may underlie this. The CDR3 loop is CASSRWAETNHGYTF. The CDR3 DNA reads TGTGCCAGCAGCCGTTGGGCGGAGACTAACCATGGCTACACCTTC. V is TRBV7-2 and J is TRBJ1-2; D is ambiguous. The CDR3 contains 15 residues. Per the germline V gene, CDR1 is SGHTA and CDR2 is FQGNSA.

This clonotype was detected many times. CDR3: CASRQGQATGYTF. The CDR3 DNA reads TGTGCCAGCAGACAGGGACAGGCGACGGGCTACACCTTC. This rearrangement joins TRBV3-1 to TRBJ1-2; TRBD1 aligns across 8 bases. V shed 6 bases, J shed 8 bases, and the junction held 8 bases outside the gene matches. In germline, CDR1 is LGHDT, CDR2 YNNKEL (reference sequence). The CDR3 sequence is 13 residues long.

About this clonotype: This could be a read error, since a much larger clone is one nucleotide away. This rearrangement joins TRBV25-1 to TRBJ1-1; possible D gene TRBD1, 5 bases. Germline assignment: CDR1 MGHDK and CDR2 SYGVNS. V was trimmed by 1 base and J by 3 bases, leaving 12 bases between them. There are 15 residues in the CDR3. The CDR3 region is CASSEWVMGHTEAFF. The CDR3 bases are TGTGCCAGCAGTGAATGGGTCATGGGGCACACTGAAGCTTTCTTT.

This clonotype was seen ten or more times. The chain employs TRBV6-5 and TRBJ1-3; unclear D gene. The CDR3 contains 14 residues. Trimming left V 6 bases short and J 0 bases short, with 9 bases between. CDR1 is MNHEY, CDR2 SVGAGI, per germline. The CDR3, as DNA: TGTGCCAGCAGGGGGAGTAACTCTGGAAACACCATATATTTT. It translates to CASRGSNSGNTIYF.

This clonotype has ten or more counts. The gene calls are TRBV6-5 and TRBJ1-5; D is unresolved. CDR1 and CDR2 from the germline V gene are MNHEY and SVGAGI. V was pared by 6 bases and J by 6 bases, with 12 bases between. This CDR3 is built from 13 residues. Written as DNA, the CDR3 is TGTGCCAGCAGCATAGATCGAAGTCAGCCCCAGCATTTT. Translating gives CASSIDRSQPQHF.

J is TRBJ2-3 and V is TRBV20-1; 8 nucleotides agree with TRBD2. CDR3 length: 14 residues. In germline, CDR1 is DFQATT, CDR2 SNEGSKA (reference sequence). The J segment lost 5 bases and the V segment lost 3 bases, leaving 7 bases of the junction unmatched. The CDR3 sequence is CSASGGANQDTQYF. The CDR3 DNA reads TGCAGTGCTAGCGGGGGGGCAAATCAAGATACGCAGTATTTT.

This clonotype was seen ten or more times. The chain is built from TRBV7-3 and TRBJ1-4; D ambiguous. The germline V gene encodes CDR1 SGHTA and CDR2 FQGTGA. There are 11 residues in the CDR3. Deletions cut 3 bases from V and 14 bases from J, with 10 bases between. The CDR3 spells CASSFRARLFF. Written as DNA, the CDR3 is TGTGCCAGCAGCTTCCGGGCACGGCTGTTTTTT.

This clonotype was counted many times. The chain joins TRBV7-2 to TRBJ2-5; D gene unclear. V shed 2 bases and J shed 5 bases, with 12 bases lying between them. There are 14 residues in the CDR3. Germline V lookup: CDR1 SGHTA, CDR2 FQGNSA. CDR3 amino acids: CASSLSFAGETQYF. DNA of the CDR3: TGTGCCAGCAGCTTAAGTTTTGCTGGCGAGACCCAGTACTTC.

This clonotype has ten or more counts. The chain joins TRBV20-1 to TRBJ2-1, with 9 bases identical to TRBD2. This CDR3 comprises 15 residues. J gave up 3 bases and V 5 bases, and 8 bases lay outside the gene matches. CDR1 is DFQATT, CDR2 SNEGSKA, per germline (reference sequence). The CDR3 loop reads CSARRLAANYNEQFF. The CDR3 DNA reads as TGCAGTGCTCGAAGACTAGCGGCTAACTACAATGAGCAGTTCTTC.